This TCR beta chain emerged from a study of siplizumab effects on memory and regulatory T cells. General study findings and limits: Naive T cell populations appeared to exhibit greater diversity than memory cells and appeared to be major alloresponse contributors.

A word on this clone: What it binds is not known.

Trimming took 3 bases from V and 5 from J; bases not matched to a gene: 8. This CDR3 spans 15 amino acids. The germline CDR1 and CDR2 sequences are MNHEY and SMNVEV (reference sequence). The method was immunoSEQ multiplex PCR; TCRdb's version includes in-frame clones alone and lacks a portion of them. The sample lists about 69,000 clones; about 87% were seen once. V is TRBV27 and J is TRBJ1-2, with 8 bases identical to TRBD1. This receptor was taken from a human donor in good health. Material for sequencing was Tregs sorted from blood. CDR3 in amino acids: CASSLGTGRLYGYTF. In nucleotides, the CDR3 is TGTGCCAGCAGTTTGGGGACAGGAAGACTTTATGGCTACACCTTC.